This T cell receptor (beta chain) was sequenced during a study of metastatic and nonmetastatic thyroid tumors. Whole-study context: The authors compared repertoires across blood and tumor or nodule tissue from malignant and benign thyroid patients.

Overall study results and limits: Versus benign nodules, malignant thyroid tumors reportedly had significantly higher TCR beta diversity, in blood and tumor.

Worth noting for this clone: The antigen remains unidentified.

This CDR3 region has 17 residues. V lost 0 bases and J lost 2, with 14 bases in between. CDR1 is MGHRA and CDR2 is YSYEKL in the germline V gene. Ahead of thyroid surgery, no patient had received treatment of any kind. Authors' data handling: CDR3 differences across clinicopathological groups were used to build a distant-metastasis classifier for papillary thyroid cancer. TCRdb re-clonotyped the PCR reads via MiXCR. The V and J calls shown here were made by TCRdb, not taken from the authors' results. Here the sample spans approximately 28,000 clones, about 24% being singletons. The V call is TRBV4-1, the J call TRBJ1-5; D ambiguous. This TCR was sampled from a female donor with papillary thyroid cancer or a benign thyroid nodule (not recorded which). Some clones in this sample may be carry-over from other donors' samples. Sequenced material: blood. The CDR3 DNA reads TGCGCCAGCAGCCAAGAATTTGGCCGGATCGGCAATCAGCCCCAGCATTTT. It specifies CASSQEFGRIGNQPQHF.